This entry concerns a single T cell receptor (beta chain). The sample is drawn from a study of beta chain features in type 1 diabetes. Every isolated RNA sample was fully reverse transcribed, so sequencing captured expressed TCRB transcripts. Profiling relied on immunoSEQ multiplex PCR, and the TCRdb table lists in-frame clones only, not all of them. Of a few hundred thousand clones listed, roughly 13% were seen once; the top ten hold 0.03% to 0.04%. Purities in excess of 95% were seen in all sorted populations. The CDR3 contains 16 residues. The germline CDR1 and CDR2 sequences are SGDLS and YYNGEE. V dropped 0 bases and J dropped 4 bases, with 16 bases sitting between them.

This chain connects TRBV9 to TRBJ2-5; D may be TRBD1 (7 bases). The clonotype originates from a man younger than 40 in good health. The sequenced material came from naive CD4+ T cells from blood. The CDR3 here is CASSVAPNRGGETQYF. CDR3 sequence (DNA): TGTGCCAGCAGCGTAGCCCCAAACAGGGGAGGAGAGACCCAGTACTTC.